This T cell receptor (beta chain) was captured by sequencing in a study of T cell changes during pregnancy in multiple sclerosis. This table comes from immunoSEQ multiplex PCR, and its TCRdb copy is limited to in-frame clones, with some not included. The sample consists of 40,000 or so clones, about nine tenths of them appearing once. CDR3 length equals 14 residues. Germline assignment: CDR1 SGHNT and CDR2 YENEEA. The junction had 4 bases not matched to a gene; V was cut back by 4 bases and J by 4 bases. This clonotype was obtained from a female donor in good health, enrolled as a control in a pregnancy study. This sample comprised CD4+ T cells from peripheral blood mononuclear cells, obtained after pregnancy. The rearrangement joins TRBV11-3 to TRBJ2-1, with 7 bases identical to TRBD1. The CDR3 protein is CASSSGTEYNEQFF. DNA for the CDR3: TGTGCCAGCAGCTCCGGGACAGAGTACAATGAGCAGTTCTTC.